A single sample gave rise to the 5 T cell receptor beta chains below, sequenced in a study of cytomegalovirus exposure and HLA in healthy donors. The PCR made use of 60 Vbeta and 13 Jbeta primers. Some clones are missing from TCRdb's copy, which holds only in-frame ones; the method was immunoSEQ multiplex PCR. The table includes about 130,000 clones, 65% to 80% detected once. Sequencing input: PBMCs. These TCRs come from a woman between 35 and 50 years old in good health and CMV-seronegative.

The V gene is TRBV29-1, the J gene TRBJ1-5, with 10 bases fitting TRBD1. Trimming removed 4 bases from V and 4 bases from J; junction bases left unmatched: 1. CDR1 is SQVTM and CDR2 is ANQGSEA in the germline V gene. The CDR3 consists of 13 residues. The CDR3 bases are TGCAGCGTTGGGGGACAGGGGAATCAGCCCCAGCATTTT. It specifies CSVGGQGNQPQHF.

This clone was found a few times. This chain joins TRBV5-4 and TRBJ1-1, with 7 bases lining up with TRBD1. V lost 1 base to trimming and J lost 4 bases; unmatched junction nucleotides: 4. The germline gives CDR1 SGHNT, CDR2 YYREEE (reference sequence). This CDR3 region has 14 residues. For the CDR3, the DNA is TGTGCCAGCAGCTTGTGGGGGACAGCCACTGAAGCTTTCTTT. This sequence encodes CASSLWGTATEAFF. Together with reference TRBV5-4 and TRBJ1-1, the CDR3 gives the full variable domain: ETGVTQSPTHLIKTRGQQVTLRCSSQSGHNTVSWYQQALGQGPQFIFQYYREEENGRGNFPPRFSGLQFPNYSSELNVNALELDDSALYLCASSLWGTATEAFFGQGTRLTVV.

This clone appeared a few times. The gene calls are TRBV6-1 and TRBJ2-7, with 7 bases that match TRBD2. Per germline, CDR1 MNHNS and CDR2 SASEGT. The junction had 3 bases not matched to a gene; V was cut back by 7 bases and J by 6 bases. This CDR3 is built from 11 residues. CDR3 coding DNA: TGTGCCAGCACCCGGGAGGTCGAGCAGTACTTC. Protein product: CASTREVEQYF.

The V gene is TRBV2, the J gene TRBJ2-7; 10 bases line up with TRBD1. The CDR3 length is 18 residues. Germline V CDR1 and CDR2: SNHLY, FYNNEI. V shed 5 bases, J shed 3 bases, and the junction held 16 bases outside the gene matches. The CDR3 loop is CASSTTLRGTGVNYEQYF. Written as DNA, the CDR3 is TGTGCCAGCAGTACAACCCTCCGAGGGACAGGGGTAAACTACGAGCAGTACTTC.

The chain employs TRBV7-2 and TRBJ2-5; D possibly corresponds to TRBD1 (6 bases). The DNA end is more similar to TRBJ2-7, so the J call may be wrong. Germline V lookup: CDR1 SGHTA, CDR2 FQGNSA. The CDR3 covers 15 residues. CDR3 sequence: CASVSPQGSPYEQYF. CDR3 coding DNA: TGTGCCAGCGTATCCCCGCAGGGGTCCCCCTACGAGCAGTACTTC.